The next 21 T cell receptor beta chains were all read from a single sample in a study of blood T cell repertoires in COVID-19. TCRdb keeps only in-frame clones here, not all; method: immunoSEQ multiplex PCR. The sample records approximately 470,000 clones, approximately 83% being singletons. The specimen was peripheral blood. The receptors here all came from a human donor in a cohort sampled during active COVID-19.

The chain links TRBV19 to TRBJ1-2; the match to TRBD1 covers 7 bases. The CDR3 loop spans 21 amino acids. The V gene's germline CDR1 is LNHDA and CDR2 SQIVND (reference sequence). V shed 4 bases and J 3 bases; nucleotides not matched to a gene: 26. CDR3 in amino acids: CASSTNRVRTGQLGPHYGYTF. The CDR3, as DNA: TGTGCCAGTAGTACTAATCGAGTGAGGACGGGACAGTTGGGGCCCCACTATGGCTACACCTTC.

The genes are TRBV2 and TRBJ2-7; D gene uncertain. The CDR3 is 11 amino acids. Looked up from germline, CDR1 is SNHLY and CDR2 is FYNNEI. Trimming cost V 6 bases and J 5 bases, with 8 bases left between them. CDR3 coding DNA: TGTGCCAGCAGGCTCATAGACGAGCAGTACTTC. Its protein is CASRLIDEQYF.

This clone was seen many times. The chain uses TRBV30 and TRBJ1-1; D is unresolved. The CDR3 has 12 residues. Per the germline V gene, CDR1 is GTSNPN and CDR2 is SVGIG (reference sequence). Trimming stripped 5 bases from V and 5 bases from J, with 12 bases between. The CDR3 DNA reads TGTGCCTGGCGGGAGGGTAGGACTGAAGCTTTCTTT. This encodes CAWREGRTEAFF.

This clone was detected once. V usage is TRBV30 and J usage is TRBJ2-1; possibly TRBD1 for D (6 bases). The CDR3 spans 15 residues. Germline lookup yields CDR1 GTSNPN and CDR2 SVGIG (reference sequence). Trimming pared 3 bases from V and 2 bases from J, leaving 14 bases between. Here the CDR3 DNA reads TGTGCCTGGAGACGGACAGCTTTAACCTACAATGAGCAGTTCTTC. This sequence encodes CAWRRTALTYNEQFF.

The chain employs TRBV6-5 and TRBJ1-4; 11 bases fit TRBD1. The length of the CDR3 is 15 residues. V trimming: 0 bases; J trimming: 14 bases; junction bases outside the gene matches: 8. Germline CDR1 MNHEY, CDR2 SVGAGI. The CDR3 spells CASSYSWTGGGGLFF. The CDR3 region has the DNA TGTGCCAGCAGTTACTCTTGGACAGGGGGCGGAGGGCTGTTTTTT.

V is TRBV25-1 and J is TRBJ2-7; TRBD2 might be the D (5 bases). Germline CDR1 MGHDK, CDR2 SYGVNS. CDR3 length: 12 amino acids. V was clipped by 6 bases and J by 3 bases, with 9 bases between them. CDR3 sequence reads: CASRGGGYEQYF. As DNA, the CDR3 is TGTGCCAGCAGGGGCGGAGGCTACGAGCAGTACTTC.

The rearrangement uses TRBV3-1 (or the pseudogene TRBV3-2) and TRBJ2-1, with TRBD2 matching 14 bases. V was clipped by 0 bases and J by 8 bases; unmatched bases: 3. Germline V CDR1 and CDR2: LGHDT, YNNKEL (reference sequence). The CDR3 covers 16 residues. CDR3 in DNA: TGTGCCAGCAGCCAAGATCGGACTAGCGGGAGGTATGAGCAGTTCTTC. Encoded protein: CASSQDRTSGRYEQFF.

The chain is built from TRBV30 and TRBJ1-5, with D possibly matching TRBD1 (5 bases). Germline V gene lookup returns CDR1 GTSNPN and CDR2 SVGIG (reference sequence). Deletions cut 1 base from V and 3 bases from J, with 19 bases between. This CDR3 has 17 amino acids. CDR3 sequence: CAWSGPPFDSTNQPQHF. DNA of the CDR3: TGTGCCTGGAGTGGACCCCCCTTTGACAGTACCAATCAGCCCCAGCATTTT.

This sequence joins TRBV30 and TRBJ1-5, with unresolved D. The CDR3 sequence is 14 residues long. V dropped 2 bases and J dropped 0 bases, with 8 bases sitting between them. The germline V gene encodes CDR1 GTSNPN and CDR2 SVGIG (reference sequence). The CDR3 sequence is CAWSQFNSNQPQHF. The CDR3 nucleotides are TGTGCCTGGAGTCAGTTTAATAGCAATCAGCCCCAGCATTTT.

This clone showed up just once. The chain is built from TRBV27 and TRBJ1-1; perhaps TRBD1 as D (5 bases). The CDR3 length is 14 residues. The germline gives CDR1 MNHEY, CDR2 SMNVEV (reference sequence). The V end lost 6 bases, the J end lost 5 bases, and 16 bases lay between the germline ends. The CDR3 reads CASSIDGGWTEAFF. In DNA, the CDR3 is TGTGCCAGCAGCATTGACGGGGGTTGGACTGAAGCTTTCTTT.

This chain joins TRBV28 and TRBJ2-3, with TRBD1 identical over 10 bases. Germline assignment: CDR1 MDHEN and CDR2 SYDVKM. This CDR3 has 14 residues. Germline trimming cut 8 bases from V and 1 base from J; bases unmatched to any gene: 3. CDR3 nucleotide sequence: TGTGCCAGCCTTGACAGGGGGCGCACAGATACGCAGTATTTT. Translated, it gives CASLDRGRTDTQYF. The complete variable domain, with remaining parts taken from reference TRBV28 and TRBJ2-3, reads DVKVTQSSRYLVKRTGEKVFLECVQDMDHENMFWYRQDPGLGLRLIYFSYDVKMKEKGDIPEGYSVSREKKERFSLILESASTNQTSMYLCASLDRGRTDTQYFGPGTRLTVL.

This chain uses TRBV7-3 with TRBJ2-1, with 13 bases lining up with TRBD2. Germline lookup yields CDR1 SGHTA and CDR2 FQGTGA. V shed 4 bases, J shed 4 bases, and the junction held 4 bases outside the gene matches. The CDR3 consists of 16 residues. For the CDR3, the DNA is TGTGCCAGCAGCTCCCGACTAGCGGGAGGTTACAATGAGCAGTTCTTC. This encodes CASSSRLAGGYNEQFF.

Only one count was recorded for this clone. The CDR3 region is CSGVGGVNTEAFF. CDR3 DNA: TGCAGCGGGGTAGGAGGGGTAAACACTGAAGCTTTCTTT. The chain couples TRBV29-1 to TRBJ1-1; perhaps TRBD1 as D (5 bases). Trimming pared 7 bases from V and 2 bases from J, leaving 14 bases between. Germline CDR1 SQVTM, CDR2 ANQGSEA. This CDR3 is built from 13 residues. The variable domain in full, completed from reference TRBV29-1 and TRBJ1-1, reads SAVISQKPSRDICQRGTSLTIQCQVDSQVTMMFWYRQQPGQSLTLIATANQGSEATYESGFVIDKFPISRPNLTFSTLTVSNMSPEDSSIYLCSGVGGVNTEAFFGQGTRLTVV.

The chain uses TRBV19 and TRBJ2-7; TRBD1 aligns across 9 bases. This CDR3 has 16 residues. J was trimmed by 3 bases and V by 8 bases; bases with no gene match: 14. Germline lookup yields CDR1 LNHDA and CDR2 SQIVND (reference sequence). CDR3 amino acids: CASSDTYRGRNYEQYF. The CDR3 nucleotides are TGTGCCAGTTCCGATACCTACAGGGGGCGAAACTACGAGCAGTACTTC. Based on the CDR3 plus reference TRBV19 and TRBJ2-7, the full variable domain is DGGITQSPKYLFRKEGQNVTLSCEQNLNHDAMYWYRQDPGQGLRLIYYSQIVNDFQKGDIAEGYSVSREKKESFPLTVTSAQKNPTAFYLCASSDTYRGRNYEQYFGPGTRLTVT.

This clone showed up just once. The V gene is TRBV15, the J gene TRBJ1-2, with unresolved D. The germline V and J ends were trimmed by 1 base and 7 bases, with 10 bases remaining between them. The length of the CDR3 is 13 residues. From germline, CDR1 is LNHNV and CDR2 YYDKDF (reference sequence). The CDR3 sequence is CATSRASRIGYTF. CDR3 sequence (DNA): TGTGCCACCAGCAGAGCCTCCCGTATTGGCTACACCTTC.

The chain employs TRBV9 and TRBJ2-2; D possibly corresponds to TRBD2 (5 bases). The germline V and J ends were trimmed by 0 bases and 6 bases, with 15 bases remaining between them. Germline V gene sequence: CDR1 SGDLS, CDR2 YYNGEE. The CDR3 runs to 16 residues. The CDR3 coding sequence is TGTGCCAGCAGCGTAGAGGGAGTACAGCCTCCCGGGGAGCTGTTTTTT. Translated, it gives CASSVEGVQPPGELFF.

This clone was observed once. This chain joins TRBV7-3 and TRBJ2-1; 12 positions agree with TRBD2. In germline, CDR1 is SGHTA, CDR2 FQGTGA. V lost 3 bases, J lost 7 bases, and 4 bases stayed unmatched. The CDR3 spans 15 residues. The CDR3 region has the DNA TGTGCCAGCAGCTTCACTAGCGGGAGGACGAATGAGCAGTTCTTC. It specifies CASSFTSGRTNEQFF. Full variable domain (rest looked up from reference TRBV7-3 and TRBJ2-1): GAGVSQTPSNKVTEKGKYVELRCDPISGHTALYWYRQSLGQGPEFLIYFQGTGAADDSGLPNDRFFAVRPEGSVSTLKIQRTERGDSAVYLCASSFTSGRTNEQFFGPGTRLTVL.

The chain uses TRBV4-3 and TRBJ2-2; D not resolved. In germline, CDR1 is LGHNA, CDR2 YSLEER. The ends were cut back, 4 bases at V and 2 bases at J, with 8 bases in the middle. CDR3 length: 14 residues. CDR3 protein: CASSLTVNTGELFF. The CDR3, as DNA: TGCGCCAGCAGCCTAACAGTAAACACCGGGGAGCTGTTTTTT.

Here the CDR3 reads CASSYWLGSETQYF. CDR3 in DNA: TGTGCCAGCAGTTACTGGTTGGGCAGTGAGACCCAGTACTTC. This sequence joins TRBV6-5 and TRBJ2-5; D gene unclear. The CDR3 consists of 14 residues. The V gene lost 1 base and the J gene lost 5 bases, with 11 bases spanning the gap. Germline loops: CDR1 MNHEY, CDR2 SVGAGI.

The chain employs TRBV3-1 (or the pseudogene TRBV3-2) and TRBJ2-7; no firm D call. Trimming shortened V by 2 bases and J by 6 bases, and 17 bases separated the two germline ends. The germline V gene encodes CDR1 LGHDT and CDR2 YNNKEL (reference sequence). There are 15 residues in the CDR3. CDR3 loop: CASSQLGSRAREQYF. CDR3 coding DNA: TGTGCCAGCAGCCAACTCGGGTCTCGAGCTCGCGAGCAGTACTTC.

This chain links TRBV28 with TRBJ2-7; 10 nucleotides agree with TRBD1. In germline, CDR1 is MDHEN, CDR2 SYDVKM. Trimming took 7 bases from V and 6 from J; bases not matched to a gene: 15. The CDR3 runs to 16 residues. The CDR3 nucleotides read TGTGCCAGCATTAGACAGGGGGCCTCCTCTTCTGGCGAGCAGTACTTC. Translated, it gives CASIRQGASSSGEQYF.